What follows is one T cell receptor beta chain and its context. These data come from a study of cytomegalovirus exposure and HLA in healthy donors. The PCR ran on 60 Vbeta and 13 Jbeta primers. TCRdb keeps only in-frame clones here, not all; method: immunoSEQ multiplex PCR. The sample has approximately 150,000 clones, roughly 74% seen once; the top ten hold around 2.5%. The germline gives CDR1 LGHNA, CDR2 YSLEER. This CDR3 is 13 amino acids long. V shed 3 bases and J 10 bases; nucleotides not matched to a gene: 5. What was sequenced was PBMCs. This TCR derives from a woman younger than 35 in good health and CMV-seropositive. The V call is TRBV4-3, the J call TRBJ1-1, with 10 nucleotides matching TRBD1. This CDR3 reads CASSQRQGARAFF. DNA of the CDR3: TGCGCCAGCAGCCAGAGACAGGGGGCGAGAGCTTTCTTT.